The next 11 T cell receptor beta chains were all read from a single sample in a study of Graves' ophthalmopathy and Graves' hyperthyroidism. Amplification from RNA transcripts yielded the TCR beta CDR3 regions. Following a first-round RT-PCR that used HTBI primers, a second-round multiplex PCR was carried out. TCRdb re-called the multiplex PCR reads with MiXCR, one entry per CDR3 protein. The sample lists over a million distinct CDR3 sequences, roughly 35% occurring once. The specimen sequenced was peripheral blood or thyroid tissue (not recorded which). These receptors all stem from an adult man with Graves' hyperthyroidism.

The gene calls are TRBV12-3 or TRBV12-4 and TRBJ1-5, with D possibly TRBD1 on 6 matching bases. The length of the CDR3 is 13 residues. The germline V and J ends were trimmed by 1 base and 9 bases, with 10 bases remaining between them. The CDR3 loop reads CASSLDRVLPQHF. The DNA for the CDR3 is TGTGCCAGCAGTTTAGACAGGGTTCTGCCCCAGCATTTT.

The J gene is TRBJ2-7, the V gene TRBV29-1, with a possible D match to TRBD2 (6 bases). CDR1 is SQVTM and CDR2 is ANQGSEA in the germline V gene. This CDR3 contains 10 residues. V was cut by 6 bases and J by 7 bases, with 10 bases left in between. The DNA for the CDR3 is TGCAGCGTCGGTGCGGGGGAGCAGTACTTC. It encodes CSVGAGEQYF.

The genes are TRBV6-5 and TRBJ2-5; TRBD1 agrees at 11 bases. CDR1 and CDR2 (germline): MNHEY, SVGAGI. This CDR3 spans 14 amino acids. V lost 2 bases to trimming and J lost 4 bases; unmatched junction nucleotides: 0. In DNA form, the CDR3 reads TGTGCCAGCAGTTACGGGACAGGGGGAGAGACCCAGTACTTC. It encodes CASSYGTGGETQYF.

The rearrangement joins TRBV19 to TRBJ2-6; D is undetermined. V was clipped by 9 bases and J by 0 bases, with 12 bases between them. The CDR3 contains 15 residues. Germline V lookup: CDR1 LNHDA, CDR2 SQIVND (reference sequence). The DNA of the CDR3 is TGTGCCAGCACGGACCCCCCCTCTGGGGCCAACGTCCTGACTTTC. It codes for CASTDPPSGANVLTF.

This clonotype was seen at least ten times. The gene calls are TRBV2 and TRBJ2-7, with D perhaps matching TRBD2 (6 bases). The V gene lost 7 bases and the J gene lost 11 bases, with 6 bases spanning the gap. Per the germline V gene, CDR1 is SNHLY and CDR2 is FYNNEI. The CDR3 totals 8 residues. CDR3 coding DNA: TGTGCCAGCACGGGGGAGTACTTC. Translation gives CASTGEYF.

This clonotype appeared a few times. Here the CDR3 reads CASTHREGGSGYTF. The CDR3 DNA sequence: TGTGCCAGCACCCACCGGGAGGGGGGCTCTGGCTACACCTTC. The genes are TRBV27 and TRBJ1-2; weak D call: TRBD1 (6 bases). V lost 7 bases to trimming and J lost 7 bases, with 19 bases between them. Germline CDR1 and CDR2: MNHEY and SMNVEV (reference sequence). There are 14 residues in the CDR3.

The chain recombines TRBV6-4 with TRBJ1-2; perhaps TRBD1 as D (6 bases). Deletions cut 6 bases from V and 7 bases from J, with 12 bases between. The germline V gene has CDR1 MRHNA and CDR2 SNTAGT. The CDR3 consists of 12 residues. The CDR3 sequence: CASSSQGRGYTF. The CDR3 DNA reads TGTGCCAGCAGCTCACAGGGACGTGGCTACACCTTC.

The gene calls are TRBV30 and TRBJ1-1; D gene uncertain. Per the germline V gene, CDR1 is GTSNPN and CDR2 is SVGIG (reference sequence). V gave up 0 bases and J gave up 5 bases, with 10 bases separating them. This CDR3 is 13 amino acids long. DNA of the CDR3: TGTGCCTGGAGTGTACTCCGGGGAACTGAAGCTTTCTTT. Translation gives CAWSVLRGTEAFF. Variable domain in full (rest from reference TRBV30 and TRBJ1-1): SQTIHQWPATLVQPVGSPLSLECTVEGTSNPNLYWYRQAAGRGLQLLFYSVGIGQISSEVPQNLSASRPQDRQFILSSKKLLLSDSGFYLCAWSVLRGTEAFFGQGTRLTVV.

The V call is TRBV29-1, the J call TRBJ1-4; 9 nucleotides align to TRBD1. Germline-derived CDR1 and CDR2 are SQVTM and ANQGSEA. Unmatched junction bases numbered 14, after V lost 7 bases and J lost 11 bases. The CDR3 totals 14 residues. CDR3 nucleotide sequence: TGCAGCGCTCAACAGGGGGCGGTAGATCGTAAACTGTTTTTT. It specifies CSAQQGAVDRKLFF.

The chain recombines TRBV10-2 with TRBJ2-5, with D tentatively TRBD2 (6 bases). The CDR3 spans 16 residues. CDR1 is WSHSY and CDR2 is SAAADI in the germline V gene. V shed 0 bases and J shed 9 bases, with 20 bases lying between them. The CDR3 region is CASSESRGLVAQPQYF. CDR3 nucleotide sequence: TGCGCCAGCAGTGAGTCGCGGGGATTAGTGGCTCAGCCCCAGTACTTC.

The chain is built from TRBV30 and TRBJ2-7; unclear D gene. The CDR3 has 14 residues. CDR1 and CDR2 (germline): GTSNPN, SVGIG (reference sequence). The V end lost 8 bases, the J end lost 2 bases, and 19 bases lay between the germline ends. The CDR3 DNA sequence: TGTGCCCATGACTCGACGGCCGGCCCCTACGAGCAGTACTTC. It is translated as CAHDSTAGPYEQYF. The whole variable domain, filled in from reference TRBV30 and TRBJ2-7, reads SQTIHQWPATLVQPVGSPLSLECTVEGTSNPNLYWYRQAAGRGLQLLFYSVGIGQISSEVPQNLSASRPQDRQFILSSKKLLLSDSGFYLCAHDSTAGPYEQYFGPGTRLTVT.